These T cell receptor beta chains were read from a single sample in a study of T cell responses to AZD1222 COVID-19 vaccine. Only in-frame clones appear in the TCRdb table, and some are missing; sequencing was by immunoSEQ multiplex PCR. The data hold about 94,000 clones, with roughly 90% observed a single time. The material sequenced was peripheral blood, taken on day 0 of AZD1222 vaccination. These receptors were taken from an adult in good health. The CDR3 runs from the conserved cysteine through the conserved F or W.

V	J	CDR3
TRBV19	TRBJ2-7	CASSHRAHEQYF
TRBV7-2	TRBJ2-1	CASSPLGGGPHNEQFF
TRBV6-2/TRBV6-3	TRBJ2-2	CASSRQTGNTGELFF
TRBV5-1	TRBJ2-7	CASSLDRGDEQYF
TRBV2	TRBJ2-7	CASRGDRDLYEQYF
TRBV6-5	TRBJ1-2	CASSYSMDTNYGYTF
TRBV12-3/TRBV12-4	TRBJ1-1	CASSRQGRAFF
TRBV5-4	TRBJ2-3	CASSLGDRAGDTQYF
TRBV5-1	TRBJ2-2	CASSLVGTGVAATGELFF
TRBV10-3	TRBJ2-7	CAIRTGEDYEQYF
TRBV7-2	TRBJ1-4	CASSLIVSLLGTNEKLFF
TRBV11-2	TRBJ1-2	CASSLGQGARGGYTF
TRBV11-2	TRBJ2-1	CASSRRQGAYNEQFF
TRBV6-2/TRBV6-3	TRBJ2-3	CASSPLGQYTDTQYF
TRBV18	TRBJ2-2	CASSPYNTGELFF
TRBV7-3	TRBJ2-3	CASSFSPPGQTGTDTQYF
TRBV2	TRBJ1-5	CASRETGDVQPQHF
TRBV10-3	TRBJ2-3	CAIRNPGATDTQYF
TRBV6-5	TRBJ1-3	CASQRGAHSGNTIYF
TRBV5-8	TRBJ2-3	CASSSGTGVSTDTQYF
TRBV5-4	TRBJ2-2	CASSPGLAMDTGELFF
TRBV15	TRBJ1-2	CATSRRQTNYGYTF
TRBV11-2	TRBJ2-3	CASSFSGLALDTQYF
TRBV6-1	TRBJ2-1	CASSEISVNNEQFF
TRBV4-3	TRBJ2-3	CASSQAPGAGGPDTQYF
TRBV9	TRBJ1-1	CASSVDPRNTEAFF
TRBV7-9	TRBJ2-1	CASSVAGSYNEQFF
TRBV10-2	TRBJ2-5	CASSERLAGYETQYF
TRBV5-4	TRBJ2-7	CASSSAGVQSYEQYF
TRBV10-3	TRBJ1-5	CATSTNLDQPQHF
TRBV19	TRBJ1-2	CASTRTGLNGYTF
TRBV7-9	TRBJ1-4	CASSPGDTNEKLFF
TRBV2	TRBJ1-5	CASKEEKFQPQHF
TRBV10-3	TRBJ1-3	CAISEYGQAESGNTIYF
TRBV9	TRBJ1-6	CASSVGHSPLHF
TRBV30	TRBJ2-3	CAWSVGLAGGTDTQYF
TRBV10-3	TRBJ2-1	CAISEWSYNEQFF
TRBV13	TRBJ1-6	CASSLEGGNSPLHF
TRBV2	TRBJ2-5	CASSRLAGIQETQYF
TRBV5-1	TRBJ2-6	CASSLGASGANVLTF
TRBV28	TRBJ2-4	CASSPPGLAGTNIQYF
TRBV19	TRBJ1-4	CASSVDGTANEKLFF
TRBV6-5	TRBJ1-5	CASRAGTGYNQPQHF
TRBV11-2	TRBJ1-1	CASIGEGGTEAFF
TRBV3-1/TRBV3-2	TRBJ1-2	CASSQANYGYTF
TRBV5-1	TRBJ1-1	CASSSGTAYTEAFF
TRBV5-8	TRBJ2-5	CASSLERRQETQYF
TRBV19	TRBJ2-3	CASSIDPTDTQYF
TRBV5-1	TRBJ1-6	CASSLDGSYNSPLHF
TRBV6-5	TRBJ2-1	CASTRSGGMGSEQFF
TRBV19	TRBJ1-6	CASSIRTDSSYNSPLYF
TRBV3-1/TRBV3-2	TRBJ1-2	CASSPDRDYGYTF
TRBV12-3/TRBV12-4	TRBJ2-6	CASSLTGANVLTF
TRBV15	TRBJ2-1	CATSRAGIQRNNEQFF
TRBV7-9	TRBJ1-1	CASSLAAGLNTEAFF
TRBV19	TRBJ2-1	CASSIRTSGEQFF
TRBV20-1	TRBJ1-4	CSASSGTGFETNEKLFF
TRBV19	TRBJ2-1	CASSIEGVNSYNEQFF